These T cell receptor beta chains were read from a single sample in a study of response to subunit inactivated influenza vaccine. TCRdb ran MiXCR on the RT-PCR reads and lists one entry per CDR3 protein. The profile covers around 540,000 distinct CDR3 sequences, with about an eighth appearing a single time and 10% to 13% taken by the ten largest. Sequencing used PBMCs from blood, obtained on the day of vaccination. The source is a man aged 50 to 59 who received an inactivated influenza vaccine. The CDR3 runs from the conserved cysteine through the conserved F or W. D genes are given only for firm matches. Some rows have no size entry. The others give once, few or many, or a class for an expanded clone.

CASSWIGLTYNEQFF | TGTGCCAGCAGTTGGATCGGCTTGACATACAATGAGCAGTTCTTC | NA | many | 15 | TRBJ2-1 | TRBV6-2/TRBV6-3
CASSQAPVGELFF | TGTGCCAGCAGCCAAGCCCCCGTCGGGGAGCTGTTTTTT | NA | few | 13 | TRBJ2-2 | TRBV4-2
CASPVYDTQYF | TGTGCCAGTCCGGTATACGATACGCAGTATTTT | NA | NA | 11 | TRBJ2-3 | TRBV11-3
CASSLSPGRAFPYEQYF | TGTGCCAGCAGCTTATCCCCCGGGAGGGCCTTTCCGTACGAGCAGTACTTC | TRBD2 | NA | 17 | TRBJ2-7 | TRBV7-2
CASSQDVTDSYEQYF | TGCGCCAGCAGCCAAGATGTCACTGATTCCTACGAGCAGTACTTC | NA | NA | 15 | TRBJ2-7 | TRBV4-3
CSARGTSGGTGELFF | TGCAGTGCTAGGGGGACTAGCGGGGGTACCGGGGAGCTGTTTTTT | TRBD2 | few | 15 | TRBJ2-2 | TRBV20-1
CSVGPRGLAENNEQFF | TGCAGCGTTGGCCCTCGTGGACTAGCTGAAAACAATGAGCAGTTCTTC | TRBD2 | few | 16 | TRBJ2-1 | TRBV29-1
CSASNPTEAFF | TGCAGTGCTAGTAACCCTACTGAAGCTTTCTTT | NA | few | 11 | TRBJ1-1 | TRBV20-1
CASSDGGYTEAFF | TGCGCCAGCAGTGACGGGGGCTACACTGAAGCTTTCTTT | NA | few | 13 | TRBJ1-1 | TRBV10-2
CSAAPTRAWGDEQFF | TGCAGTGCTGCACCAACTAGAGCGTGGGGGGATGAGCAGTTCTTC | NA | NA | 15 | TRBJ2-1 | TRBV20-1
CASSLEAGKYEQYF | TGTGCCAGCAGCTTAGAGGCAGGGAAGTACGAGCAGTACTTC | NA | NA | 14 | TRBJ2-7 | TRBV7-2
CASSYSRGGAYEQYF | TGTGCCAGCAGCTACTCCCGAGGGGGGGCGTACGAGCAGTACTTC | NA | many | 15 | TRBJ2-7 | TRBV28
CASSQVGQAVITDTQYF | TGCGCCAGCAGCCAAGTGGGACAAGCGGTTATCACAGATACGCAGTATTTT | NA | NA | 17 | TRBJ2-3 | TRBV4-1
CSATRTGVVGELFF | TGCAGTGCTACCCGGACAGGCGTTGTTGGGGAGCTGTTTTTT | TRBD1 | NA | 14 | TRBJ2-2 | TRBV20-1
CASSLGGGQRSYEQYF | TGCGCCAGCAGCTTGGGCGGGGGTCAGAGAAGCTACGAGCAGTACTTC | TRBD2 | few | 16 | TRBJ2-7 | TRBV5-1
CASSPTNTGNTGELFF | TGTGCCAGCAGTCCAACCAACACAGGCAACACCGGGGAGCTGTTTTTT | NA | NA | 16 | TRBJ2-2 | TRBV12-3/TRBV12-4